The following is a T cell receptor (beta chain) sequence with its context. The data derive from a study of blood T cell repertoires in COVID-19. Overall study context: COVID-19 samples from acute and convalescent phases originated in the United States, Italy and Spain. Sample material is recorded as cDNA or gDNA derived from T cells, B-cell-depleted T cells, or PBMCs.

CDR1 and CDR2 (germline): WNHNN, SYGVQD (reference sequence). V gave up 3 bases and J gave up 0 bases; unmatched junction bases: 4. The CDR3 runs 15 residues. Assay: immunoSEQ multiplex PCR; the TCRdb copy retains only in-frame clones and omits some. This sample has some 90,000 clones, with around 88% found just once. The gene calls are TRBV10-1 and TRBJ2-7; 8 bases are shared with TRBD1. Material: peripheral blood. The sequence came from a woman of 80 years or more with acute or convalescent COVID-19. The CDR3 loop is CASSEGQGSSYEQYF. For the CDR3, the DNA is TGCGCCAGCAGTGAAGGACAGGGAAGCTCCTACGAGCAGTACTTC.